This TCR beta chain was recorded in a study of blood T cells in healthy people across ages. At the level of the study: About one barcoded beta molecule was captured per two T cells (by template switching). General study findings and limits: The percentage of naive T cells correlated strongly with TCR beta diversity.

Comment on this clonotype: Its antigen is still unknown.

Per the germline V gene, CDR1 is MGHRA and CDR2 is YSYEKL. Trimming pared 5 bases from V and 6 bases from J, leaving 14 bases between. The CDR3 is 15 residues long. Primers used in a second PCR of about 7 to 12 cycles were a sample-barcoded 5' primer and a J-beta primer mix. Each TCR beta cDNA got a 12-nucleotide random molecular identifier. TCRdb reanalysed the 5' RACE reads using MiXCR and keeps one entry per CDR3 protein. The profile shows around 650,000 distinct CDR3 sequences, about 34% of them singletons. This clonotype was sampled from a woman of 80 years or more in good health. The V gene is TRBV4-1, the J gene TRBJ1-6, with D maybe TRBD1 (6 bases). The sample taken for sequencing was blood. The CDR3 is CASSSRGGGNSPLHF. Here the CDR3 DNA reads TGCGCCAGCAGCTCACGGGGAGGGGGTAATTCACCCCTCCACTTT.